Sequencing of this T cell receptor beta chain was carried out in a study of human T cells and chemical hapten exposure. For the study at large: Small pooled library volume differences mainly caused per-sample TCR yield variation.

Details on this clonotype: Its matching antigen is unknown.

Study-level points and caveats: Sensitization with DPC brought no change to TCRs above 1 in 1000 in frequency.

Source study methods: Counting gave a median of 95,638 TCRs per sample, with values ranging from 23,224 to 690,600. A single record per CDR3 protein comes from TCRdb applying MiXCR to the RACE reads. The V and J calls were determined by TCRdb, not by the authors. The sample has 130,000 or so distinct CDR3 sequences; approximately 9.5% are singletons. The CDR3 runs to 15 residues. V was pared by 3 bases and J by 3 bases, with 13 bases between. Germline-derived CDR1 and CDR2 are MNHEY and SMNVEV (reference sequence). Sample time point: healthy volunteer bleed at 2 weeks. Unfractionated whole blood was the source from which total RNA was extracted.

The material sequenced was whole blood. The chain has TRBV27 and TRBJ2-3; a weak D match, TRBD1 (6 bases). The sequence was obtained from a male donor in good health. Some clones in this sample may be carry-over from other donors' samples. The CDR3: CASSFQGIGTDTQYF. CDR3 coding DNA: TGTGCCAGCAGTTTCCAGGGGATCGGGACAGATACGCAGTATTTT.